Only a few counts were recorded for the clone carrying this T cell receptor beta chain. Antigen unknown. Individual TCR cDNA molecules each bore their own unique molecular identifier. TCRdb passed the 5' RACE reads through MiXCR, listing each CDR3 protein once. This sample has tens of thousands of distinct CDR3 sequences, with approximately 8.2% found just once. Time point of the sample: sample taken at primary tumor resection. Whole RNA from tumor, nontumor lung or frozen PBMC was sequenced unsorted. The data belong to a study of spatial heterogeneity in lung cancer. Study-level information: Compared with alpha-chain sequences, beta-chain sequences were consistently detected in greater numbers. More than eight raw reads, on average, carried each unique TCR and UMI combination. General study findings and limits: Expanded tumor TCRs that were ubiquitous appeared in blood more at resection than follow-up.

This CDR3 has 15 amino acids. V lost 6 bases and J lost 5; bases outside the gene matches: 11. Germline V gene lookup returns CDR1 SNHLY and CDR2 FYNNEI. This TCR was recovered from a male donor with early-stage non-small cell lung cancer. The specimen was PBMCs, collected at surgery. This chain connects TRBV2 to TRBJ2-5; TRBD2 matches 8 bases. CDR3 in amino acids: CASSGTGTSDETQYF. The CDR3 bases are TGTGCCAGCAGCGGAACCGGGACTAGTGACGAGACCCAGTACTTC.